This T cell receptor (beta chain) was recorded in a study of beta chain features in type 1 diabetes. Overall study context: What patients shared with healthy donors was a similar profile of age, gender and cell yields.

The sequenced template was cDNA made from the entire isolated RNA. Profiling relied on immunoSEQ multiplex PCR, and the TCRdb table lists in-frame clones only, not all of them. The table lists roughly 100,000 clones, around 30% of them singletons, with around 0.5% in the top ten. This CDR3 contains 14 residues. Germline V gene data show CDR1 as MNHNY and CDR2 as SVGAGI (reference sequence). Trimming removed 4 bases at V and 4 bases at J, with 12 bases between. Findings and limits, study-wide: Researchers report that Type 1 diabetes patients had moderately but significantly shorter TCRB CDR3s across all four CD4+ subsets.

Regarding this clone: Its antigen is unidentified.

The genes are TRBV6-6 and TRBJ2-3; D unresolved. Sequenced material: central memory CD4+ T cells from blood. The source of this sequence is a woman aged 18-29 years with type 1 diabetes. CDR3 loop: CASSSHDIADTQYF. Written as DNA, the CDR3 is TGTGCCAGCAGTTCCCACGACATCGCAGATACGCAGTATTTT.